The rows below give T cell receptor beta chains drawn from one sample of a study of blood T cell repertoires in COVID-19. Method: immunoSEQ multiplex PCR; TCRdb's copy keeps in-frame clones and lacks some. The repertoire holds about 250,000 clones, more than 60% seen once, with 4% in the top ten. Sequencing was performed on peripheral blood. These receptors were collected from a middle-aged woman with active or convalescent COVID-19. CDR3s include the opening cysteine and the closing phenylalanine or tryptophan. Fields, in order: clone size, J gene, V gene, D gene, CDR3 protein, CDR3 DNA. D genes are given only for firm matches. Expanded clones are given a class, and other clones once, few, many or no size at all.

>-|TRBJ1-2|TRBV12-3/TRBV12-4|-
CASSPGEAGGYTF
TGTGCCAGCAGTCCGGGGGAGGCCGGAGGCTACACCTTC
>once|TRBJ1-5|TRBV4-1|TRBD1
CASSPGQGDPSNQPQHF
TGCGCCAGCAGCCCCGGACAGGGCGATCCTTCTAATCAGCCCCAGCATTTT
>few|TRBJ2-7|TRBV7-3|TRBD1
CASSLGAGGSYEQYF
TGTGCCAGCAGCTTAGGTGCAGGGGGCTCCTACGAGCAGTACTTC
>-|TRBJ2-2|TRBV10-3|TRBD2
CASRGAGGLTNTGELFF
TGTGCCTCCAGGGGCGCGGGGGGCCTTACGAACACCGGGGAGCTGTTTTTT
>-|TRBJ2-1|TRBV18|TRBD1
CASSPGQDSYNEQFF
TGTGCCAGCTCACCGGGACAGGACTCCTACAATGAGCAGTTCTTC
>-|TRBJ2-7|TRBV19|TRBD1
CASSSSSGTGYEQYF
TGTGCCAGTAGTTCCTCTTCCGGGACAGGGTACGAGCAGTACTTC
>-|TRBJ1-1|TRBV5-6|-
CASSLNSEAFF
TGTGCCAGCAGCTTGAACAGTGAAGCTTTCTTT
>-|TRBJ1-4|TRBV28|TRBD1
CASSSSTGGHEKLFF
TGTGCCAGCAGTTCCTCGACAGGGGGCCATGAAAAACTGTTTTTT
>once|TRBJ2-2|TRBV4-1|TRBD1
CASSPHPRDRGTTGELFF
TGCGCCAGCAGCCCCCATCCCAGGGACAGGGGGACCACCGGGGAGCTGTTTTTT
>-|TRBJ1-1|TRBV5-1|-
CASSLRTAMNTEAFF
TGCGCCAGCAGCTTACGGACAGCCATGAACACTGAAGCTTTCTTT
>-|TRBJ1-2|TRBV6-5|TRBD1
CASTRAGGLAGYTF
TGTGCCAGCACGAGAGCAGGGGGCTTGGCTGGCTACACCTTC
>-|TRBJ1-4|TRBV6-1|-
CASSGIEVLVAAKLFF
TGTGCCAGCAGTGGTATAGAGGTCTTGGTCGCGGCAAAACTGTTTTTT
>-|TRBJ2-1|TRBV29-1|-
CSVGSGQTVSYNEQFF
TGCAGCGTTGGGTCTGGCCAAACCGTCTCCTACAATGAGCAGTTCTTC
>-|TRBJ2-5|TRBV5-6|TRBD2
CASSFERGGPETQYF
TGTGCCAGCAGCTTTGAGCGGGGGGGCCCCGAGACCCAGTACTTC
>-|TRBJ2-7|TRBV30|-
CAWSVQGGGSYEQYF
TGTGCCTGGAGTGTACAAGGGGGGGGGTCCTACGAGCAGTACTTC
>-|TRBJ1-4|TRBV11-2|TRBD1
CASSQLDRRNEKLFF
TGTGCCAGCAGCCAGTTGGACAGGCGTAATGAAAAACTGTTTTTT
>few|TRBJ2-2|TRBV27|TRBD1
CASSPGQGNKGGELFF
TGTGCCAGCAGTCCGGGACAGGGAAATAAAGGCGGGGAGCTGTTTTTT
>few|TRBJ1-1|TRBV13|-
CASSYALRGNTEAFF
TGTGCCAGCAGCTACGCCTTGCGGGGAAACACTGAAGCTTTCTTT
>-|TRBJ1-3|TRBV6-6|-
CASSHSGNTIYF
TGTGCCAGCAGCCACTCTGGAAACACCATATATTTT
>-|TRBJ2-3|TRBV10-3|TRBD2
CAIGLGGSSTDTQYF
TGTGCCATCGGTTTGGGCGGGAGTTCCACAGATACGCAGTATTTT
>-|TRBJ1-2|TRBV6-1|-
CASSEIVYGYTF
TGTGCCAGCAGTGAAATAGTATATGGCTACACCTTC
>-|TRBJ2-3|TRBV29-1|TRBD2
CSVIGTSSIPASTDTQYF
TGCAGCGTGATAGGGACTAGCAGTATACCGGCTAGCACAGATACGCAGTATTTT
>-|TRBJ1-2|TRBV25-1|TRBD1
CASSAQGARGYTF
TGTGCCAGCAGTGCACAGGGGGCGAGAGGCTACACCTTC
>-|TRBJ1-1|TRBV9|TRBD1
CASSEVTGRGEAFF
TGTGCCAGCAGCGAAGTGACAGGGAGAGGTGAAGCTTTCTTT
>-|TRBJ2-2|TRBV4-2|TRBD2
CASSPASGGDGELFF
TGTGCCAGCAGCCCGGCTAGCGGGGGGGACGGGGAGCTGTTTTTT
>once|TRBJ2-5|TRBV18|TRBD2
CASSRLAGSQETQYF
TGTGCCAGCTCACGTCTAGCGGGGTCCCAAGAGACCCAGTACTTC
>-|TRBJ1-2|TRBV12-3/TRBV12-4|-
CASNQRGGTSYTF
TGTGCCAGCAATCAGCGAGGGGGTACTAGCTACACCTTC
>-|TRBJ1-2|TRBV6-6|TRBD1
CASSFSGTGVDYTF
TGTGCCAGCAGCTTCTCCGGGACAGGGGTAGACTACACCTTC
>few|TRBJ2-3|TRBV19|TRBD1
CASRLGQGRTDTQYF
TGTGCCAGTAGGCTGGGACAGGGGAGGACAGATACGCAGTATTTT
>-|TRBJ2-7|TRBV11-2|-
CASSLARRYEQYF
TGTGCCAGCAGCCTGGCGCGGCGCTACGAGCAGTACTTC
>-|TRBJ1-4|TRBV19|TRBD1
CASGQVINEKLFF
TGTGCCAGTGGACAGGTGATTAATGAAAAACTGTTTTTT
>-|TRBJ1-6|TRBV12-5|-
CASGLKSSPLHF
TGTGCTAGTGGTTTGAAAAGCTCACCCCTCCACTTT
>-|TRBJ2-7|TRBV18|TRBD2
CASSLKRDLSHYEQYF
TGTGCCAGCTCACTAAAGCGGGACCTGTCCCACTACGAGCAGTACTTC
>-|TRBJ1-4|TRBV28|-
CASSETLATTNEKLFF
TGTGCCAGCAGCGAGACTCTGGCTACTACTAATGAAAAACTGTTTTTT
>-|TRBJ1-4|TRBV5-1|TRBD1
CASTAQGVNEKLFF
TGCGCCAGCACCGCCCAGGGGGTGAATGAAAAACTGTTTTTT
>-|TRBJ1-6|TRBV11-2|TRBD1
CASSFSGTGGLPLHF
TGTGCCAGCAGCTTTTCCGGGACAGGTGGCTTACCCCTCCACTTT
>-|TRBJ1-3|TRBV19|-
CASGHYTIYF
TGTGCCAGTGGGCATTACACCATATATTTT
>-|TRBJ2-1|TRBV5-1|TRBD1
CASSLKGTGLRDNEQFF
TGCGCCAGCAGCTTGAAAGGGACAGGTCTTCGGGACAATGAGCAGTTCTTC
>-|TRBJ1-4|TRBV19|-
CASSGVQGGEKLFF
TGTGCCAGTAGTGGAGTCCAGGGCGGAGAAAAACTGTTTTTT
>-|TRBJ2-7|TRBV4-1|-
CASSFQGTSSYEQYF
TGCGCCAGCAGCTTCCAGGGGACATCGAGCTACGAGCAGTACTTC
>-|TRBJ2-2|TRBV7-8|-
CASSLVPVALFF
TGTGCCAGCAGCTTAGTTCCGGTTGCTCTGTTTTTT
>-|TRBJ1-4|TRBV28|TRBD1
CASSLSTGGTEKLFF
TGTGCCAGCAGTTTGTCGACAGGGGGCACGGAAAAACTGTTTTTT
>-|TRBJ1-5|TRBV9|TRBD1
CASSRPRQGDQPQHF
TGTGCCAGCAGCCGGCCCCGACAGGGGGACCAGCCCCAGCATTTT
>-|TRBJ1-1|TRBV5-1|TRBD1
CASNLLGGANTEAFF
TGCGCCAGCAACCTTTTAGGGGGCGCGAACACTGAAGCTTTCTTT
>-|TRBJ1-1|TRBV5-6|TRBD1
CASSHNDRDTEAFF
TGTGCCAGCAGTCATAACGACAGGGACACTGAAGCTTTCTTT
>many|TRBJ1-4|TRBV9|-
CASSFAGDSNEKLFF
TGTGCCAGCAGCTTTGCGGGAGACTCTAATGAAAAACTGTTTTTT
>-|TRBJ2-5|TRBV18|-
CASSPEAGARETQYF
TGTGCCAGCTCACCAGAAGCAGGGGCGAGGGAGACCCAGTACTTC
>-|TRBJ2-7|TRBV10-3|TRBD2
CAISESMGGYEQYF
TGTGCCATCAGTGAGTCAATGGGGGGGTACGAGCAGTACTTC
>once|TRBJ1-5|TRBV7-9|-
CASSPGGPGQPQHF
TGTGCCAGCAGCCCGGGGGGGCCGGGGCAGCCCCAGCATTTT